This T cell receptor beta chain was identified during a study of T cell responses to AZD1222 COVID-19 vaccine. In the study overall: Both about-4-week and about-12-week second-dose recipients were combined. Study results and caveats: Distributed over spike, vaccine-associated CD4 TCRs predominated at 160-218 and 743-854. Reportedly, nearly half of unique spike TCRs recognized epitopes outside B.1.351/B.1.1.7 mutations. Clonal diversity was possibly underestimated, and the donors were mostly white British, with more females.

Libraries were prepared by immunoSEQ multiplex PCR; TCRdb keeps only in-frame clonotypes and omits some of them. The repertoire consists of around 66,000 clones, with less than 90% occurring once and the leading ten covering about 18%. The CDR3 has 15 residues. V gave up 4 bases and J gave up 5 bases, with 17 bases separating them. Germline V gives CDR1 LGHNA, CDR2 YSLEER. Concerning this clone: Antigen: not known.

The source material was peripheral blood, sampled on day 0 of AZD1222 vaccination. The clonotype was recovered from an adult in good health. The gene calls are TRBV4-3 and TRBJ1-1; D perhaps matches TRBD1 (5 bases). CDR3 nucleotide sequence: TGCGCCAGCAGCCCTACAGGCGGGGGGAGGACTGAAGCTTTCTTT. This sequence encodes CASSPTGGGRTEAFF.